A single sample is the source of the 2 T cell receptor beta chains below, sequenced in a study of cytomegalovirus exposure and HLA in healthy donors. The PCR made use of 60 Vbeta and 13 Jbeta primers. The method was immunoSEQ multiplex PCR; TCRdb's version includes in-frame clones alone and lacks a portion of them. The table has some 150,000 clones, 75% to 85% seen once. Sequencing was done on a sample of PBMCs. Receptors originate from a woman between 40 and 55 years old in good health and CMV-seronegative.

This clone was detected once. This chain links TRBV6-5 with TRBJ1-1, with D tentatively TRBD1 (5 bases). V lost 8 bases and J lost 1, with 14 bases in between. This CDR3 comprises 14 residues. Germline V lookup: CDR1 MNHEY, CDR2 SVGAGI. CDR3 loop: CASGSGLKNTEAFF. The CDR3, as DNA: TGTGCCAGCGGTTCGGGACTCAAGAACACTGAAGCTTTCTTT.

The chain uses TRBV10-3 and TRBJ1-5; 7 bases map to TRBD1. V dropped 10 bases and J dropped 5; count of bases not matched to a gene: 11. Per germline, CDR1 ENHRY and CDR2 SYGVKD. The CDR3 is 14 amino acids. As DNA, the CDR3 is TGTGCCACCGGAACACAGGGGATGGATCAGCCCCAGCATTTT. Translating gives CATGTQGMDQPQHF.